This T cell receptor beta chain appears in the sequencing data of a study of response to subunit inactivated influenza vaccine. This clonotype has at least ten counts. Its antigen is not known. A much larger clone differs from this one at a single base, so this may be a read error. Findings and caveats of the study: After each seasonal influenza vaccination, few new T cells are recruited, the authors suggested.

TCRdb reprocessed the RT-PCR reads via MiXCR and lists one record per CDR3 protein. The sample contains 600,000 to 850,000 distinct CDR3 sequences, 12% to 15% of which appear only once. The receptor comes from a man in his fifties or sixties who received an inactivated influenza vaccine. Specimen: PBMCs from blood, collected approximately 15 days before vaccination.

CDR3 sequence (DNA): TGTGCCAGCAGACCCGGGACAGGCTCCTACGAGCAGTACTTC. Translating it yields CASRPGTGSYEQYF. V gene TRBV7-9 combines with J gene TRBJ2-7, with TRBD1 matching 8 bases. The CDR3 length is 14 residues. Unmatched junction bases numbered 4, after V lost 6 bases and J lost 0 bases. CDR1 and CDR2 (germline): SEHNR, FQNEAQ (reference sequence).